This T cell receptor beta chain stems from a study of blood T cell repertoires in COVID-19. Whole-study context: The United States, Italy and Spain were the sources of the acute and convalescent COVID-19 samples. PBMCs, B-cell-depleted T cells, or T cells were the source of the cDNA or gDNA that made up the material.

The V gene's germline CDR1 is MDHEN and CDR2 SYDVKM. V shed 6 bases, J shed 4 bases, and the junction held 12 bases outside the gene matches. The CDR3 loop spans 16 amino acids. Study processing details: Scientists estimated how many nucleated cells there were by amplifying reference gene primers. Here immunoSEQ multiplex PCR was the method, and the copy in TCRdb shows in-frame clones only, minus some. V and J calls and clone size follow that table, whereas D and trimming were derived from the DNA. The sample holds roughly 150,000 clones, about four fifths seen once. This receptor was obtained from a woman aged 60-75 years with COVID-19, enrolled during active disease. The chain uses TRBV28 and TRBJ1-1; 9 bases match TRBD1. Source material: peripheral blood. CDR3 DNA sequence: TGTGCCAGCAGCGACGCCGTGATGACAGGGGGCACTGAAGCTTTCTTT. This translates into CASSDAVMTGGTEAFF.